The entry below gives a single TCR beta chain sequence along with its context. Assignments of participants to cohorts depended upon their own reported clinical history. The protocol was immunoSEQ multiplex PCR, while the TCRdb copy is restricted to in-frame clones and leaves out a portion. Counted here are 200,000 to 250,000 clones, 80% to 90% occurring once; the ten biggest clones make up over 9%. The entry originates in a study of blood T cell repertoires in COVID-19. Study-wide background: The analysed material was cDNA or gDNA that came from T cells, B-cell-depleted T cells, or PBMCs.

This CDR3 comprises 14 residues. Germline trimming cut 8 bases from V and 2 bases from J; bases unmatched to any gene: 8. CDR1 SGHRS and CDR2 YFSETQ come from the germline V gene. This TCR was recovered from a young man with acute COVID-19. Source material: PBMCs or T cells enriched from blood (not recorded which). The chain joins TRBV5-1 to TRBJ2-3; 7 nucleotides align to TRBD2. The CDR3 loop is CASAMAGDTDTQYF. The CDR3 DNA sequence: TGCGCCAGTGCCATGGCGGGAGACACAGATACGCAGTATTTT.